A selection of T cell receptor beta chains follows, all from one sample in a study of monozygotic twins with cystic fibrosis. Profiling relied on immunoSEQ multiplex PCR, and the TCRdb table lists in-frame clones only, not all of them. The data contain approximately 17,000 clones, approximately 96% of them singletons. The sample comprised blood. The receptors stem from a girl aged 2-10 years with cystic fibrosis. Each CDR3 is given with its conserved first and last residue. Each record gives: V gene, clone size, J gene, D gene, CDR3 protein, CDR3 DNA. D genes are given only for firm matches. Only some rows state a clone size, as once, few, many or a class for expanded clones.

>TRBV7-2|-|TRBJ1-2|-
CASDSTGVGDGYTF
TGTGCCAGTGACTCGACAGGCGTCGGGGATGGCTACACCTTC
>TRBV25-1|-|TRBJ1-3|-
CASSEWSLGNTIYF
TGTGCCAGCAGTGAATGGTCACTTGGAAACACCATATATTTT
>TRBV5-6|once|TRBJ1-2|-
CASSTQGNYGYTF
TGTGCCAGCAGTACCCAGGGGAACTATGGCTACACCTTC
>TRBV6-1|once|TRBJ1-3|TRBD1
CASSGTDRVSGNTIYF
TGTGCCAGCAGTGGGACAGACAGGGTATCTGGAAACACCATATATTTT
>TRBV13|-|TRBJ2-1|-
CASSLVTGILSTVDEQFF
TGTGCCAGCAGCTTAGTGACTGGTATATTATCTACCGTCGATGAGCAGTTCTTC
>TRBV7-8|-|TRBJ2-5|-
CASSLVSSQETQYF
TGTGCCAGCAGCTTAGTGTCCAGCCAAGAGACCCAGTACTTC
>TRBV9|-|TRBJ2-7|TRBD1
CASSEDRGPSYEQYF
TGTGCCAGCAGCGAGGACAGGGGGCCCTCCTACGAGCAGTACTTC
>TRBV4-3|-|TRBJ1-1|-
CASSQGPDILNTEAFF
TGCGCCAGCAGCCAAGGACCAGACATTCTGAACACTGAAGCTTTCTTT
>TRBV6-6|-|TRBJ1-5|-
CASTLQGGGNQPQHF
TGTGCCAGCACCCTACAGGGTGGTGGAAATCAGCCCCAGCATTTT
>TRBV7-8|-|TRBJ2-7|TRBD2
CASSLGPAGGYEQYF
TGTGCCAGCAGCTTAGGCCCAGCGGGGGGTTACGAGCAGTACTTC
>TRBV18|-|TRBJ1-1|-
CASSPWGSDTEAFF
TGTGCCAGCTCACCATGGGGCAGCGACACTGAAGCTTTCTTT
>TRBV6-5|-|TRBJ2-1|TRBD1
CASSYAGGLGNEQFF
TGTGCCAGCAGTTACGCAGGGGGATTGGGTAATGAGCAGTTCTTC
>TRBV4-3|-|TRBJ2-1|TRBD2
CASSQSSGGYSSYNEQFF
TGCGCCAGCAGCCAATCGAGCGGGGGTTACTCCTCCTACAATGAGCAGTTCTTC
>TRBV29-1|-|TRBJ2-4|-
CSVRGKLAKNIQYF
TGCAGCGTTCGGGGGAAGTTGGCCAAAAACATTCAGTACTTC
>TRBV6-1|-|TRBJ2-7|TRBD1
CASRLTGESFHEQYF
TGTGCCAGCAGACTGACAGGGGAATCTTTCCACGAGCAGTACTTC
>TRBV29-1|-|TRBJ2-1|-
CSTGTVTYNEQFF
TGCAGCACCGGGACGGTAACCTACAATGAGCAGTTCTTC
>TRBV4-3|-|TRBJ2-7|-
CASSQDQDSYEQYF
TGCGCCAGCAGCCAAGATCAGGACTCCTACGAGCAGTACTTC
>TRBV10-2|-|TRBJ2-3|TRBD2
CASLWLAGAYTQYF
TGCGCCAGCTTATGGCTAGCGGGGGCCTATACGCAGTATTTT
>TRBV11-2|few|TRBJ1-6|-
CASSLADSPLPNSPLHF
TGTGCCAGCAGCTTAGCCGACAGTCCCCTACCCAATTCACCCCTCCACTTT
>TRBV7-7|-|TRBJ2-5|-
CASSHRRLGTQYF
TGTGCTAGCAGTCATCGGCGTCTAGGGACCCAGTACTTC
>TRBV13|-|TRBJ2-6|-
CASSFLQFHRGGSSGANVLTF
TGTGCCAGCAGCTTCCTTCAATTTCACAGGGGGGGGTCCTCTGGGGCCAACGTCCTGACTTTC
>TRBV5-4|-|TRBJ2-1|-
CASTPERFYNEQFF
TGTGCCAGCACCCCGGAGAGGTTCTACAATGAGCAGTTCTTC
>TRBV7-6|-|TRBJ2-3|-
CASSLAMGAGGSSTDTQYF
TGTGCCAGCAGCTTAGCCATGGGGGCGGGCGGATCTAGCACAGATACGCAGTATTTT
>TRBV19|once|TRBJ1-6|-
CASVGGYNSPLHF
TGTGCCAGTGTTGGCGGTTATAATTCACCCCTCCACTTT
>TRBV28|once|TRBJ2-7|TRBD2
CASSLGGGAVYEQYF
TGTGCCAGCAGTTTGGGCGGGGGAGCCGTATACGAGCAGTACTTC
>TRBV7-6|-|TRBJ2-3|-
CASSLIGGPDTQYF
TGTGCCAGCAGCTTAATTGGGGGCCCAGATACGCAGTATTTT
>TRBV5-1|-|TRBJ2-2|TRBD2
CASSGGTSGYTGELFF
TGCGCCAGCAGCGGGGGGACTAGCGGCTACACCGGGGAGCTGTTTTTT
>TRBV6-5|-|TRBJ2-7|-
CASSVEGSEFYEQYF
TGTGCCAGCAGCGTGGAAGGGAGTGAATTCTACGAGCAGTACTTC
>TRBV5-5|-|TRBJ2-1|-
CASSSINNEQFF
TGTGCCAGCAGCTCGATCAACAATGAGCAGTTCTTC
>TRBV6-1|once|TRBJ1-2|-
CASKRVGPDGYTF
TGTGCCAGCAAGCGCGTGGGTCCGGATGGCTACACCTTC
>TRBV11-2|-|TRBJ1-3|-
CASSLIPVGGSGNTIYF
TGTGCCAGCAGCTTAATCCCCGTGGGGGGCTCTGGAAACACCATATATTTT